The 15 T cell receptor beta chains reported below all come from one sample, sequenced in a study of identical twins (dated by TCRdb to the mid-2010s). Receptors were amplified or captured by 5' RACE. The instrument was an Illumina HiSeq 2000. Starting from the raw public reads, TCRdb applied fastp trimming at Q25, assembled clones with MiXCR and retained in-frame beta chains. Each entry is one CDR3 protein sequence, shown with its most common DNA and genes. The sample includes some 600,000 distinct CDR3 sequences, with just over 7% observed a single time. The ten most abundant clones make up 1.5% to 2% of the sample. The same sample was also studied in work on yellow fever vaccine responses in identical twins.

Sequenced input: PBMCs. These receptor sequences come from a woman younger than 35 in good health.

The genes are TRBV18 and TRBJ2-7, with TRBD2 matching 10 bases. The V segment lost 0 bases and the J segment 4 bases; nucleotides outside the gene matches: 3. In germline, CDR1 is KGHSH, CDR2 LQKENI. The CDR3 is 15 amino acids. Written as DNA, the CDR3 is TGTGCCAGCTCACCACCCGGGACTAGCGCGTACGAGCAGTACTTC. It translates to CASSPPGTSAYEQYF.

The chain couples TRBV10-3 to TRBJ2-2; possibly TRBD1 for D (5 bases). The CDR3 totals 16 residues. The V and J ends lost 4 bases and 0 bases respectively, with 12 bases between them. The germline V gene encodes CDR1 ENHRY and CDR2 SYGVKD. DNA of the CDR3: TGTGCCATCAGTGCCATAGGACAAACGAACACCGGGGAGCTGTTTTTT. It is translated as CAISAIGQTNTGELFF.

This clonotype was seen more than once but under ten times. The V and J genes are TRBV10-3 and TRBJ1-1; 7 nucleotides align to TRBD1. Germline V gene sequence: CDR1 ENHRY, CDR2 SYGVKD. This CDR3 contains 15 residues. V lost 9 bases, J lost 1 base, and 11 bases stayed unmatched. CDR3 nucleotides: TGTGCCATTTCCAAAAACAGGGGCCAGAACACTGAAGCTTTCTTT. It translates to CAISKNRGQNTEAFF.

This chain connects TRBV10-2 to TRBJ2-1; D is tentatively TRBD1 or TRBD2 (5 bases each). V lost 5 bases and J lost 1, with 9 bases in between. This CDR3 is 14 amino acids long. Germline assignment: CDR1 WSHSY and CDR2 SAAADI. The CDR3 nucleotides read TGCGCCAGCAGTTGGGGACGGTCCTACAATGAGCAGTTCTTC. This gives the protein CASSWGRSYNEQFF.

The gene calls are TRBV10-2 and TRBJ2-1; TRBD2 matches at 8 bases. V dropped 5 bases and J dropped 12; count of bases not matched to a gene: 15. The CDR3 extends over 15 amino acids. Germline V gene lookup returns CDR1 WSHSY and CDR2 SAAADI. The CDR3 DNA sequence: TGCGCCAGCAGTTCCGCGCGGACGGGGGGGTCGGGGCAGTTCTTC. Its protein product is CASSSARTGGSGQFF.

V is TRBV18 and J is TRBJ2-5; D tentatively reads TRBD1 or TRBD2 (5 bases each). The V and J ends lost 4 bases and 2 bases respectively, with 11 bases between them. The CDR3 spans 14 residues. Germline V lookup: CDR1 KGHSH, CDR2 LQKENI. The CDR3 nucleotides are TGTGCCAGCTCACTCGACTGGGGGCAAGAGACCCAGTACTTC. Translation: CASSLDWGQETQYF.

This clonotype was seen at least ten times. The chain recombines TRBV11-2 with TRBJ2-7; 7 nucleotides line up with TRBD1. CDR1 SGHAT and CDR2 FQNNGV come from the germline V gene. The V and J ends lost 10 bases and 3 bases, in that order; junction bases with no gene match: 6. The CDR3 totals 12 residues. The CDR3 DNA reads as TGTGCCATACGACAGGGCAGCTACGAGCAGTACTTC. It codes for CAIRQGSYEQYF.

The DNA for the CDR3 is TGTGCCAGCTCAGGGGGGACGCGGAAACTGTTTTTT. Its translation is CASSGGTRKLFF. This sequence joins TRBV6-5 and TRBJ1-4; the match to TRBD1 covers 7 bases. V lost 8 bases and J lost 11; bases outside the gene matches: 8. There are 12 residues in the CDR3. The germline CDR1 and CDR2 sequences are MNHEY and SVGAGI.

This clonotype was seen many times. The genes are TRBV5-1 and TRBJ2-1, with 14 bases aligning to TRBD2. The CDR3 loop spans 16 amino acids. Germline V gene lookup returns CDR1 SGHRS and CDR2 YFSETQ. V dropped 3 bases and J dropped 7; count of bases not matched to a gene: 6. This CDR3 reads CASSSGTSGRGNEQFF. The CDR3 DNA sequence: TGCGCCAGCAGCTCCGGGACTAGCGGGAGAGGTAATGAGCAGTTCTTC.

V gene TRBV28 combines with J gene TRBJ1-4, with 12 bases lining up with TRBD1. V lost 6 bases, J lost 3 bases, and 8 bases stayed unmatched. CDR1 is MDHEN, CDR2 SYDVKM, per germline. The length of the CDR3 is 17 residues. CDR3 DNA: TGTGCCAGCAGGGCCGGGACAGGGGGCTCGGCTAATGAAAAACTGTTTTTT. This encodes CASRAGTGGSANEKLFF.

This clonotype was detected many times. The chain uses TRBV15 and TRBJ1-5; no definite D call. This CDR3 region has 12 residues. Germline lookup yields CDR1 LNHNV and CDR2 YYDKDF (reference sequence). Trimming removed 1 base at V and 3 bases at J, with 1 base between. In DNA form, the CDR3 reads TGTGCCACCAGCAGAGTCAATCAGCCCCAGCATTTT. Translating gives CATSRVNQPQHF.

The CDR3 sequence: CATSRVLNTEAFF. CDR3 DNA: TGTGCCACCAGCAGAGTGTTGAACACTGAAGCTTTCTTT. V and J are TRBV15 and TRBJ1-1; no firm D call. Germline V gives CDR1 LNHNV, CDR2 YYDKDF (reference sequence). Trimming shortened V by 1 base and J by 0 bases, and 3 bases separated the two germline ends. The CDR3 has 13 amino acids.

Here the CDR3 DNA reads TGCAGTGTTCCTTTCCGTGGCACAGATACGCAGTATTTT. Protein product: CSVPFRGTDTQYF. The chain joins TRBV20-1 to TRBJ2-3; no definite D call. Trimming cost V 7 bases and J 1 base, with 12 bases left between them. Germline CDR1 and CDR2: DFQATT and SNEGSKA (reference sequence). There are 13 residues in the CDR3.

This chain uses TRBV2 with TRBJ1-4, with D uncertain. The CDR3 contains 12 residues. Trimming took 6 bases from V and 6 from J, leaving 8 bases between them. The V gene's germline CDR1 is SNHLY and CDR2 FYNNEI. The CDR3 bases are TGTGCCAGCAGGACACTTGATGAAAAACTGTTTTTT. Translation gives CASRTLDEKLFF. The complete variable domain, with remaining parts taken from reference TRBV2 and TRBJ1-4, reads EPEVTQTPSHQVTQMGQEVILRCVPISNHLYFYWYRQILGQKVEFLVSFYNNEISEKSEIFDDQFSVERPDGSNFTLKIRSTKLEDSAMYFCASRTLDEKLFFGSGTQLSVL.

Ten or more counts support this clonotype. CDR3 protein: CASTVRAGEQFF. CDR3 bases: TGTGCCAGCACTGTGAGGGCCGGTGAGCAGTTCTTC. The V gene is TRBV7-2, the J gene TRBJ2-1; D is perhaps TRBD2 (5 bases). This CDR3 has 12 residues. V lost 7 bases and J lost 9, with 13 bases in between. Germline V gene sequence: CDR1 SGHTA, CDR2 FQGNSA.